Listed below are T cell receptor beta chains from one sample, sequenced in a study of human T cells and chemical hapten exposure. Using its own MiXCR run on the RACE reads, TCRdb lists one record per CDR3 protein. Among hundreds of thousands of distinct CDR3 sequences listed, roughly 6.3% were seen once. This specimen was whole blood, taken in connection with sensitization to the hapten diphenylcyclopropenone (DPC). The origin of the receptors is a young woman with alopecia areata. Some clones in this sample may be carry-over from other donors' samples. Both conserved end residues are trimmed from each CDR3.

TRBV7-2	TRBJ2-7	ASSLLAGFRYEQY
TRBV12-3/TRBV12-4	TRBJ2-2	ASTMGGELF
TRBV25-1	TRBJ1-4	ASSPYRATNEKLF
TRBV20-1	TRBJ2-1	SAEGQGRGSYNEQF
TRBV7-2	TRBJ2-3	ASGGRASDTQY
TRBV20-1	TRBJ1-5	SATGTENQPQH
TRBV7-2	TRBJ1-3	ASSSQGGVIGGNTIY
TRBV5-1	TRBJ1-1	ASSFHRGDTEAF
TRBV6-5	TRBJ2-2	ASNPSGGTRTGELF
TRBV6-5	TRBJ1-2	ASRTGLRGYT
TRBV29-1	TRBJ1-1	SVDWVETEAF
TRBV12-3/TRBV12-4	TRBJ1-5	ASSLEQISNQPQH
TRBV9	TRBJ1-3	ASSPRAGLFSGNTIY
TRBV29-1	TRBJ2-6	SVESGSGANVLT
TRBV5-1	TRBJ2-5	ASSSGGKQETQY
TRBV5-1	TRBJ1-2	ASSLDRLEGYT
TRBV27	TRBJ2-7	ASSLTDSQRGQY
TRBV2	TRBJ1-5	ASSGGGDQSPQH
TRBV20-1	TRBJ2-3	SAPGAGTQY
TRBV6-5	TRBJ2-1	ASSPLLVSEQF
TRBV29-1	TRBJ1-4	SVALDEKLF
TRBV20-1	TRBJ1-6	SASRGGIHNSPLH
TRBV3-1	TRBJ2-4	ASSYAYTGNIQY
TRBV5-8	TRBJ2-3	ASSLAGRADTQY
TRBV7-2	TRBJ1-6	ASSPQEALYNSPLH
TRBV29-1	TRBJ1-2	SVRSDRAYGYT
TRBV27	TRBJ2-7	ASSLYRAYEQY
TRBV4-1	TRBJ1-6	ASSQGQGAKPGPLH
TRBV20-1	TRBJ2-7	SAPTRPGRGYEQY
TRBV20-1	TRBJ2-7	SAPSSGVSDEQY
TRBV18	TRBJ1-1	ASSPLVNTEAF
TRBV6-1	TRBJ1-5	ASSEVQGSNQPQH
TRBV7-8	TRBJ1-6	ASSLEGKWFNSPLH
TRBV6-2/TRBV6-3	TRBJ1-6	ASSYGLPRIYNSPLH
TRBV11-3	TRBJ1-1	ASSAGGDKKEAF
TRBV14	TRBJ1-2	ASSQDRPRTGRYGYT
TRBV7-9	TRBJ1-1	ASSLTELNTEAF
TRBV28	TRBJ1-5	ASSFDRASNQPQH
TRBV2	TRBJ2-3	ASSATSLGATDTQY
TRBV6-5	TRBJ1-1	ASSNSWGTEAF
TRBV7-9	TRBJ2-6	ASSLGLGAGANVLT
TRBV7-2	TRBJ1-6	ASSGEGGSYNSPLH
TRBV7-9	TRBJ1-5	ASSPNHNQPQH
TRBV7-3	TRBJ2-1	ASSETGTSGGLYNEQF
TRBV6-4	TRBJ1-5	ASSDSDWDRLNQPQH
TRBV10-3	TRBJ2-3	AISTSGGHTDTQY